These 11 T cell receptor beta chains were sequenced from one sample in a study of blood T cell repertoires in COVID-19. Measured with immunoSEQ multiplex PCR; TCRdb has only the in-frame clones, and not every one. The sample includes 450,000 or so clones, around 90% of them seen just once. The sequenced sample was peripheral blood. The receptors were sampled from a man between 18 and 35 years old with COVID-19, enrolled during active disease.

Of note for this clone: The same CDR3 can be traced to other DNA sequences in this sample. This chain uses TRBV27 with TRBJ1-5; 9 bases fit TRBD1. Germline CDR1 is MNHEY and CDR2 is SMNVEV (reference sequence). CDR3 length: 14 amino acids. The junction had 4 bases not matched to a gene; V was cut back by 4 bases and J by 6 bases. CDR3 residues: CASSSQGARQPQHF. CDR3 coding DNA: TGTGCCAGCAGTTCACAGGGGGCGCGTCAGCCCCAGCATTTT.

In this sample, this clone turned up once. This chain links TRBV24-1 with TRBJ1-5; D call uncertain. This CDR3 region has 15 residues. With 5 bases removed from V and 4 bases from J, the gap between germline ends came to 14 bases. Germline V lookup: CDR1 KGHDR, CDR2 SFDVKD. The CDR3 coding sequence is TGTGCCACCAGTGGGAACAGCGGGAATAATCAGCCCCAGCATTTT. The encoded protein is CATSGNSGNNQPQHF.

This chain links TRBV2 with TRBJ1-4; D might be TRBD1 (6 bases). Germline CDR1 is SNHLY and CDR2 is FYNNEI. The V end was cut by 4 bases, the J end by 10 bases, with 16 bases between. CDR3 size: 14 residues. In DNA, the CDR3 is TGTGCCAGCAGTGGAGTACCAGGGGTGGGAAAACTGTTTTTT. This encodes CASSGVPGVGKLFF.

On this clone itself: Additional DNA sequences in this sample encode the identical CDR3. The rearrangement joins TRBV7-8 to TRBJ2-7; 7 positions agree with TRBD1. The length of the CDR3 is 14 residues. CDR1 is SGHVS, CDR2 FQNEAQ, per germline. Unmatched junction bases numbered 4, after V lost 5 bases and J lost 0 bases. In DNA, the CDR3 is TGTGCCAGCAGCGTACAGGGGAGCTCCTACGAGCAGTACTTC. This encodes CASSVQGSSYEQYF.

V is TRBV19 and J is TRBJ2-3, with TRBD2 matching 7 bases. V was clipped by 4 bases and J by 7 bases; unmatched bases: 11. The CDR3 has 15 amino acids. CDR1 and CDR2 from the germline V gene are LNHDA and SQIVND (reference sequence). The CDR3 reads CASSTTGLGVNTQYF. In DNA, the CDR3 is TGTGCCAGTAGTACAACCGGACTAGGGGTGAATACGCAGTATTTT. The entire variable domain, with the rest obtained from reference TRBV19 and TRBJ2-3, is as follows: DGGITQSPKYLFRKEGQNVTLSCEQNLNHDAMYWYRQDPGQGLRLIYYSQIVNDFQKGDIAEGYSVSREKKESFPLTVTSAQKNPTAFYLCASSTTGLGVNTQYFGPGTRLTVL.

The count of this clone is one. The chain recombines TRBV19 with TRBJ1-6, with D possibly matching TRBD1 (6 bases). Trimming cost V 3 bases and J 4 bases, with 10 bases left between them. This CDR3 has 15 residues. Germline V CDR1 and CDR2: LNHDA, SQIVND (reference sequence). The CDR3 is CASSIGQSYNSPLHF. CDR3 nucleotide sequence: TGTGCCAGTAGTATCGGACAGTCTTATAATTCACCCCTCCACTTT.

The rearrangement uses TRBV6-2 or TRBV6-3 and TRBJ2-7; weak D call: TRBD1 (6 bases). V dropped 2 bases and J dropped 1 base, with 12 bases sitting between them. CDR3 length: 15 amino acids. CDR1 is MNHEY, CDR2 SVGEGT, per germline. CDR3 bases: TGTGCCAGCAGTTACCCCGGACAGCCTTCCTACGAGCAGTACTTC. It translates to CASSYPGQPSYEQYF.

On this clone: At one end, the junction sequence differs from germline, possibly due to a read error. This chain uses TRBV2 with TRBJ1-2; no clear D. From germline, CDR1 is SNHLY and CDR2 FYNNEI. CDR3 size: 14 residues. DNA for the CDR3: TGTGCCAGCACTGAAGCGGCGCGGGTAGGGGGCTACACCTTC. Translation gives CASTEAARVGGYTF.

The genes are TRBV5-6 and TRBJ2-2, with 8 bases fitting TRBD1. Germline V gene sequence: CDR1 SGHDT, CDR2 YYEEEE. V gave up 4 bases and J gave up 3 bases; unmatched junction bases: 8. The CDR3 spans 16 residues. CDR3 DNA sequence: TGTGCCAGCAGCGAACTGGACAGGGAGGACACCGGGGAGCTGTTTTTT. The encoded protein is CASSELDREDTGELFF.

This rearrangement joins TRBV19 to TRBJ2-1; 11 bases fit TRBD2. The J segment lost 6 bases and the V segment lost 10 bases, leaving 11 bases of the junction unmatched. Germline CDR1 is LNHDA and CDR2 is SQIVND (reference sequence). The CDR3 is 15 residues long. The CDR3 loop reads CATSQPGTSGNEQFF. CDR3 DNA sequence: TGTGCCACCTCGCAGCCCGGGACTAGCGGCAATGAGCAGTTCTTC.

This chain's CDR3 is CASSLANRAAIYF. Here the CDR3 DNA reads TGTGCCAGCAGCTTAGCAAACAGGGCCGCCATATATTTT. The chain has TRBV7-9 and TRBJ1-3, with TRBD1 as a possible D gene (6 bases). This CDR3 comprises 13 residues. V lost 0 bases and J 11 bases, leaving 11 bases between the germline ends. Germline lookup yields CDR1 SEHNR and CDR2 FQNEAQ (reference sequence).